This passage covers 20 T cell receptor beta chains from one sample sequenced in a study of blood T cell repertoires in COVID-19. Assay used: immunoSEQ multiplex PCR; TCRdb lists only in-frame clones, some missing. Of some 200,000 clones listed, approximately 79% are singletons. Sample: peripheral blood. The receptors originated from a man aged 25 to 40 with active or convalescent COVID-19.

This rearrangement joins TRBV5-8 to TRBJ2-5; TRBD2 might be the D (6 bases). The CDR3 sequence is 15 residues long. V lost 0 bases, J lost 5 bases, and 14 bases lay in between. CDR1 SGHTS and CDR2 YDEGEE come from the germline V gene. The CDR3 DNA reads TGTGCCAGCAGCTTGGAGGAGGGGTTGGAGGAGACCCAGTACTTC. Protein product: CASSLEEGLEETQYF.

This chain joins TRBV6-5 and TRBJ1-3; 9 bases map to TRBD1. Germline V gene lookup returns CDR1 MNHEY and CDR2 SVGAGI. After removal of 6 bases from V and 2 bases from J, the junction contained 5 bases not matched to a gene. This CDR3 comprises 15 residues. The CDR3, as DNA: TGTGCCAGCAGACCCGGGACAGGGCCTGGAAACACCATATATTTT. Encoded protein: CASRPGTGPGNTIYF.

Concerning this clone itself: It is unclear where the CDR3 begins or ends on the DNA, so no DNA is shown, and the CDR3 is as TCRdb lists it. CDR3 region: CASSSSTSGEQFF. The chain employs TRBV6-5 and TRBJ2-1; the table's D call TRBD2 went unverified against the DNA. CDR1 and CDR2 (germline): MNHEY, SVGAGI. The CDR3 numbers 13 amino acids, ends counted.

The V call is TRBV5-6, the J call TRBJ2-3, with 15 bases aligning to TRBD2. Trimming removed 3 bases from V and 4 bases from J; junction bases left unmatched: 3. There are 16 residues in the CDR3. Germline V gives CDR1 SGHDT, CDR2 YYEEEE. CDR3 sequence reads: CASSSWTSGRADTQYF. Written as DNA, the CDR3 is TGTGCCAGCAGCTCCTGGACTAGCGGGAGGGCAGATACGCAGTATTTT.

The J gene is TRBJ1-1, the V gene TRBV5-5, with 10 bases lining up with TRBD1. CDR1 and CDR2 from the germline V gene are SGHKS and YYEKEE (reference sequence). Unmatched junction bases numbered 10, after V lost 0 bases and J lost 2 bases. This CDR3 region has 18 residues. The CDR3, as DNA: TGTGCCAGCAGCTTGGATATGGGACAGGGGCCAGTAAACACTGAAGCTTTCTTT. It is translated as CASSLDMGQGPVNTEAFF.

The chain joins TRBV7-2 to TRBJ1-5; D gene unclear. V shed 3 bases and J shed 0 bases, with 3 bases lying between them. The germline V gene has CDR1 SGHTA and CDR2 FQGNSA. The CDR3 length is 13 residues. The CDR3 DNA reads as TGTGCCAGCAGCTTTTATAGCAATCAGCCCCAGCATTTT. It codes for CASSFYSNQPQHF.

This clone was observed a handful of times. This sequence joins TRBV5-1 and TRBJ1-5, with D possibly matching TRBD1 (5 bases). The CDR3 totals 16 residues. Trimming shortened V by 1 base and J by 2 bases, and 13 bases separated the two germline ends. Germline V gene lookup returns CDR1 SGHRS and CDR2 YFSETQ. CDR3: CASSLWGDEGNQPQHF. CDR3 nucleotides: TGCGCCAGCAGCTTGTGGGGGGATGAGGGCAATCAGCCCCAGCATTTT.

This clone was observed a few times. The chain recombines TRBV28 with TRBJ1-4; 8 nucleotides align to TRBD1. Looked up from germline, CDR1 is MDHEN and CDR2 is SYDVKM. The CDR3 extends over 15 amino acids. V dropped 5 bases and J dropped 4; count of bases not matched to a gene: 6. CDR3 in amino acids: CASSTWTGSNEKLFF. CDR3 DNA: TGTGCCAGCAGTACGTGGACAGGGAGTAATGAAAAACTGTTTTTT.

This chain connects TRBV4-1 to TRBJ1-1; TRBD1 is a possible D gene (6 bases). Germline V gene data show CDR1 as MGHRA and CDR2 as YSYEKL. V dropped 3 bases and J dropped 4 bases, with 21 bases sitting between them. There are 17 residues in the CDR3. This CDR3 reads CASSQPLGGGLGTEAFF. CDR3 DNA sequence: TGCGCCAGCAGCCAGCCACTAGGGGGGGGGTTGGGCACTGAAGCTTTCTTT.

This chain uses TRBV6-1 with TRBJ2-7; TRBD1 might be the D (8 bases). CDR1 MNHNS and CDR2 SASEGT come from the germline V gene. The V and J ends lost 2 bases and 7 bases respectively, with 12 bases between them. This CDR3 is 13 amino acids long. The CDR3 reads CASSETGGGEQYV. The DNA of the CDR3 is TGTGCCAGCAGTGAAACAGGGGGAGGGGAGCAGTACGTC.

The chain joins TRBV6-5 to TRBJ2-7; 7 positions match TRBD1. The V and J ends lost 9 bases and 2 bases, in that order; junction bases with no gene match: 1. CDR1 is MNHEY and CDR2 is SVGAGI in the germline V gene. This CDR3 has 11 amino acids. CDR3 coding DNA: TGTGCCAGTACAGGGGCCTACGAGCAGTACGTC. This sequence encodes CASTGAYEQYV.

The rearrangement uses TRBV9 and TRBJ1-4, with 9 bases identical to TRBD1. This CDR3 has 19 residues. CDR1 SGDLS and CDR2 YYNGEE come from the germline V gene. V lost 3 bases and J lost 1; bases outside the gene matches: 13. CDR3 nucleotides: TGTGCCAGCAGCGCGGGACAGGGTTCCCCTTTTGGAACTAATGAAAAACTGTTTTTT. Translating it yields CASSAGQGSPFGTNEKLFF. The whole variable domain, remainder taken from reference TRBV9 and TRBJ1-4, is DSGVTQTPKHLITATGQRVTLRCSPRSGDLSVYWYQQSLDQGLQFLIQYYNGEERAKGNILERFSAQQFPDLHSELNLSSLELGDSALYFCASSAGQGSPFGTNEKLFFGSGTQLSVL.

The CDR3 loop reads CASSQASGGQVVADTQYF. The CDR3 DNA follows: TGTGCCAGCAGCCAAGCGTCCGGGGGGCAGGTAGTAGCAGATACGCAGTATTTT. This chain links TRBV3-1 (or the pseudogene TRBV3-2) with TRBJ2-3, with a weak D call TRBD2 (7 bases). CDR1 and CDR2 (germline): LGHDT, YNNKEL (reference sequence). The V end lost 1 base, the J end lost 4 bases, and 21 bases lay between the germline ends. The CDR3 has 18 amino acids.

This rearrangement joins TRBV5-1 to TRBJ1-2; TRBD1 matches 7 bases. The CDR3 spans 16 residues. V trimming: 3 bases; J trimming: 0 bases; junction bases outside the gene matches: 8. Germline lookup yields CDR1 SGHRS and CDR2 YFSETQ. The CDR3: CASSSGQLSANYGYTF. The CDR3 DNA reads TGCGCCAGCAGCTCGGGACAGTTGAGTGCTAACTATGGCTACACCTTC.

This chain's CDR3 is CASSEGGGFQLFF. CDR3 DNA: TGTGCCAGCAGTGAAGGGGGCGGCTTTCAACTGTTTTTT. The V gene is TRBV2, the J gene TRBJ1-4, with a possible D match to TRBD1 (5 bases). The V gene lost 1 base and the J gene lost 12 bases, with 12 bases spanning the gap. The germline V gene has CDR1 SNHLY and CDR2 FYNNEI. There are 13 residues in the CDR3.

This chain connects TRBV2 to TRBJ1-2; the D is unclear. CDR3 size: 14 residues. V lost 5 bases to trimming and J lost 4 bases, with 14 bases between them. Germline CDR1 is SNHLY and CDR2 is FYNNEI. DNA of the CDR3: TGTGCCAGCAGTCTGGTGGAGGGCTCCTATGGCTACACCTTC. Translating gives CASSLVEGSYGYTF.

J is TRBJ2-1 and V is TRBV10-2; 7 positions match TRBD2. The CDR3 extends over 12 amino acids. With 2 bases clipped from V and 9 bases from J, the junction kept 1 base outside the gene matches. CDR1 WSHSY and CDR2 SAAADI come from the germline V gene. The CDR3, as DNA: TGCGCCAGCAGTGAGACGGGGGGTGAGCAGTTCTTC. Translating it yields CASSETGGEQFF.

The CDR3 DNA reads TGTGCCAGCAGCTCCGAAGGACTAGTACTAGGTGAGCAGTTCTTC. Translating gives CASSSEGLVLGEQFF. The V gene is TRBV5-5, the J gene TRBJ2-1, with 7 bases identical to TRBD2. The CDR3 runs 15 residues. Germline CDR1 and CDR2: SGHKS and YYEKEE (reference sequence). Unmatched junction bases numbered 12, after V lost 3 bases and J lost 9 bases.

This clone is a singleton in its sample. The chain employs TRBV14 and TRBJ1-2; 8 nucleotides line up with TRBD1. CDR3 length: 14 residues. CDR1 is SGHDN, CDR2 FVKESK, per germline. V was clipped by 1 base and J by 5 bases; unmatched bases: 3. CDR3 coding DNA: TGTGCCAGCAGCCAAGGGCAGGGGGCTTATGGCTACACCTTC. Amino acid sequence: CASSQGQGAYGYTF.

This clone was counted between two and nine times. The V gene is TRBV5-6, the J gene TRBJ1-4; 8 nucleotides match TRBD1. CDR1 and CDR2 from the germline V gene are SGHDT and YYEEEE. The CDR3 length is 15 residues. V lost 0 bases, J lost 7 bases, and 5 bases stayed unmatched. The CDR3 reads CASSLADRAGEKLFF. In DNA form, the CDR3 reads TGTGCCAGCAGCTTGGCGGACAGGGCGGGTGAAAAACTGTTTTTT.